These 12 T cell receptor beta chains originate from one sample sequenced in a study of preoperative IRX-2 immunotherapy in early breast cancer. Data came from immunoSEQ multiplex PCR; TCRdb stores just in-frame clones and leaves some out. The sample has about 25,000 clones, approximately 95% seen once. Described treatment: preoperative locoregional IRX-2 cytokine immunotherapy. The starting material was tumor tissue, obtained after IRX-2 immunotherapy. Receptors originate from a human donor with breast cancer.

The J gene is TRBJ1-4, the V gene TRBV9; 8 nucleotides align to TRBD1. The CDR3 totals 15 residues. V trimming: 4 bases; J trimming: 7 bases; junction bases outside the gene matches: 9. CDR1 is SGDLS, CDR2 YYNGEE, per germline. The CDR3 loop is CASSPRQGRSEKLFF. The CDR3 bases are TGTGCCAGCAGCCCTAGACAGGGGAGGAGTGAAAAACTGTTTTTT.

This clone appeared once. This chain links TRBV6-4 with TRBJ2-1; D ambiguous. CDR1 and CDR2 from the germline V gene are MRHNA and SNTAGT. V lost 3 bases to trimming and J lost 6 bases, with 3 bases between them. There are 11 residues in the CDR3. CDR3 residues: CASSEGNEQFF. DNA for the CDR3: TGTGCCAGCAGTGAGGGCAATGAGCAGTTCTTC.

The rearrangement uses TRBV7-2 and TRBJ2-7, with 7 nucleotides matching TRBD1. Looked up from germline, CDR1 is SGHTA and CDR2 is FQGNSA. Trimming removed 0 bases from V and 5 bases from J; junction bases left unmatched: 13. CDR3 length: 17 amino acids. CDR3 region: CASSLALGMRQGHEQYF. CDR3 DNA: TGTGCCAGCAGCTTAGCGCTCGGCATGAGACAGGGCCACGAGCAGTACTTC. Combining the CDR3 with reference TRBV7-2 and TRBJ2-7 gives the whole variable domain GAGVSQSPSNKVTEKGKDVELRCDPISGHTALYWYRQSLGQGLEFLIYFQGNSAPDKSGLPSDRFSAERTGGSVSTLTIQRTQQEDSAVYLCASSLALGMRQGHEQYFGPGTRLTVT.

The gene calls are TRBV27 and TRBJ1-5, with a tentative D call TRBD1 (5 bases). V gave up 5 bases and J gave up 5 bases, with 13 bases separating them. The CDR3 length is 14 residues. Germline-derived CDR1 and CDR2 are MNHEY and SMNVEV (reference sequence). CDR3 sequence: CASSEVWGYQPQHF. DNA for the CDR3: TGTGCCAGCAGTGAGGTGTGGGGGTATCAGCCCCAGCATTTT.

This clone was seen just once. The chain links TRBV11-2 to TRBJ2-1; 7 positions agree with TRBD2. The CDR3 runs 18 residues. Germline assignment: CDR1 SGHAT and CDR2 FQNNGV. V shed 2 bases, J shed 12 bases, and the junction held 22 bases outside the gene matches. The CDR3 here is CASSLTPPLAANILGQFF. The CDR3 region has the DNA TGTGCCAGCAGCTTAACCCCCCCTCTAGCGGCCAATATCCTCGGGCAGTTCTTC.

The chain recombines TRBV29-1 with TRBJ2-5, with 8 bases lining up with TRBD2. The ends lost 0 bases at V and 7 bases at J; junction bases unmatched: 10. This CDR3 contains 15 residues. Germline loops: CDR1 SQVTM, CDR2 ANQGSEA. This chain's CDR3 is CSVEEVGLGAGTQYF. The CDR3 region has the DNA TGCAGCGTTGAAGAGGTGGGACTAGGGGCAGGGACCCAGTACTTC.

The table lists this clone with a count of one. The gene calls are TRBV12-2 and TRBJ2-7; TRBD1, the table's D call, lacks a check against the DNA. TRBV12-2 is a pseudogene segment. CDR3 length: 11 amino acids. DNA for the CDR3: TGTGCACGTCACAGAACCTACGAGCAGTACTTC. This sequence encodes CARHRTYEQYF.

The chain couples TRBV2 to TRBJ1-1, with unresolved D. Trimming shortened V by 6 bases and J by 0 bases, and 5 bases separated the two germline ends. Germline values: CDR1 SNHLY, CDR2 FYNNEI. The CDR3 consists of 12 residues. The DNA of the CDR3 is TGTGCCAGCAGCAAGCTGAACACTGAAGCTTTCTTT. Translation: CASSKLNTEAFF.

The chain joins TRBV18 to TRBJ2-4; D may match TRBD1 or TRBD2 (5 bases each). Trimming shortened V by 3 bases and J by 0 bases, and 9 bases separated the two germline ends. The germline V gene encodes CDR1 KGHSH and CDR2 LQKENI. The CDR3 is made up of 15 amino acids. DNA of the CDR3: TGTGCCAGCTCACCTCCCGGGACAGCCAAAAACATTCAGTACTTC. It translates to CASSPPGTAKNIQYF.

The chain employs TRBV7-3 and TRBJ2-1; D uncertain. CDR1 and CDR2 (germline): SGHTA, FQGTGA. The CDR3 covers 16 residues. V lost 1 base, J lost 8 bases, and 18 bases lay in between. The CDR3 loop reads CASSLIGSWGLDEQFF. The CDR3 nucleotides read TGTGCCAGCAGCTTAATCGGGTCGTGGGGTCTGGATGAGCAGTTCTTC.

As regards this clone: An end of the junction does not agree with germline; a read error may underlie this. CDR3 nucleotide sequence: TGTGCCAGCAGTTCAACACAGGGACAGGGCCTACACGAGCAGTGCTTC. Its translation is CASSSTQGQGLHEQCF. The chain recombines TRBV6-5 with TRBJ2-7; TRBD1 aligns across 9 bases. The germline CDR1 and CDR2 sequences are MNHEY and SVGAGI. CDR3 size: 16 residues.

This clone has only one observation. The chain joins TRBV27 to TRBJ2-3; 8 nucleotides agree with TRBD1. V was pared by 6 bases and J by 2 bases, with 10 bases of the junction left unmatched. CDR1 and CDR2 (germline): MNHEY, SMNVEV (reference sequence). The length of the CDR3 is 16 residues. The CDR3 DNA is TGTGCCAGCAGCCGGCCGACAGGGGCCCCCACAGATACGCAGTATTTT. Translation gives CASSRPTGAPTDTQYF.